Following are 22 T cell receptor beta chains from one sample sequenced in a study of sequential checkpoint blockade in melanoma. The method was immunoSEQ multiplex PCR; TCRdb's version includes in-frame clones alone and lacks a portion of them. The data contain about 26,000 clones, around 73% of them singletons. Treatment specified: randomized to nivolumab then ipilimumab (arm A) or the reverse (arm B). The sequencing here drew on CD8+ T cells sorted from blood (inferred from file names), taken from a patient given nivolumab and ipilimumab in sequence. These receptors came from a human donor with melanoma.

V gene TRBV29-1 combines with J gene TRBJ2-5; 8 nucleotides align to TRBD1. The DNA end is more similar to TRBJ2-7, so the J call may be wrong. CDR1 is SQVTM, CDR2 ANQGSEA, per germline. The CDR3 has 17 amino acids. CDR3 loop: CSVEVESAGQVFPEQYF. CDR3 DNA sequence: TGCAGCGTTGAAGTTGAGTCCGCGGGACAGGTTTTTCCCGAGCAGTACTTC.

This chain joins TRBV2 and TRBJ2-3, with D perhaps matching TRBD2 (5 bases). V was clipped by 5 bases and J by 1 base, with 10 bases between them. CDR3 length: 14 residues. Germline V gene lookup returns CDR1 SNHLY and CDR2 FYNNEI. CDR3 loop: CASSNWRGTDTQYF. CDR3 sequence (DNA): TGTGCCAGCAGTAATTGGCGGGGCACAGATACGCAGTATTTT.

This clone was recorded a few times. V gene TRBV27 combines with J gene TRBJ1-2, with D hard to call. The CDR3 loop spans 13 amino acids. Germline loops: CDR1 MNHEY, CDR2 SMNVEV (reference sequence). V shed 4 bases and J shed 0 bases, with 6 bases lying between them. The CDR3 spells CASSSGPNYGYTF. DNA of the CDR3: TGTGCCAGCAGTTCCGGTCCTAACTATGGCTACACCTTC.

The chain combines TRBV5-6 with TRBJ1-1; 8 bases are shared with TRBD1. Germline lookup yields CDR1 SGHDT and CDR2 YYEEEE. The CDR3 contains 15 residues. The V segment lost 0 bases and the J segment 1 base; nucleotides outside the gene matches: 2. The CDR3 loop is CASSLGGTGNTEAFF. The CDR3 nucleotides read TGTGCCAGCAGCTTGGGAGGGACAGGGAACACTGAAGCTTTCTTT.

The chain uses TRBV6-1 and TRBJ2-3, with 8 positions matching TRBD2. Germline CDR1 MNHNS, CDR2 SASEGT. The CDR3 is 16 amino acids. V lost 2 bases, J lost 0 bases, and 4 bases stayed unmatched. Here the CDR3 reads CASSEWSGGSTDTQYF. CDR3 bases: TGTGCCAGCAGTGAATGGAGCGGGGGCAGCACAGATACGCAGTATTTT.

The chain combines TRBV13 with TRBJ2-2, with D perhaps TRBD2 (5 bases). The germline V gene has CDR1 PRHDT and CDR2 FYEKMQ (reference sequence). V dropped 2 bases and J dropped 3 bases, with 16 bases sitting between them. The CDR3 has 17 residues. The CDR3 reads CASSLNLAARDTGELFF. In DNA form, the CDR3 reads TGTGCCAGCAGCTTAAATTTGGCAGCGCGGGACACCGGGGAGCTGTTTTTT.

The chain has TRBV27 and TRBJ2-1; a possible D gene is TRBD1 (5 bases). CDR3 length: 14 residues. Trimming pared 10 bases from V and 3 bases from J, leaving 16 bases between. In germline, CDR1 is MNHEY, CDR2 SMNVEV (reference sequence). The CDR3 reads CATQDTTIYNEQFF. CDR3 in DNA: TGTGCCACCCAGGACACAACGATCTACAATGAGCAGTTCTTC.

This clone was recorded once. The J gene is TRBJ2-5, the V gene TRBV11-2, with TRBD1 as a possible D gene (6 bases). The CDR3 totals 14 residues. Per the germline V gene, CDR1 is SGHAT and CDR2 is FQNNGV. V lost 3 bases, J lost 7 bases, and 15 bases lay in between. CDR3 nucleotide sequence: TGTGCCAGCAGCTTTTGGACAGCCCCAGGGACCCAGTACTTC. Residues: CASSFWTAPGTQYF.

J is TRBJ2-2 and V is TRBV4-1; TRBD2 matches 16 bases. Looked up from germline, CDR1 is MGHRA and CDR2 is YSYEKL. V was clipped by 5 bases and J by 3 bases; unmatched bases: 6. CDR3 length: 18 residues. CDR3 DNA: TGCGCCAGCAGCTCGGGACTAGCGGGAGGGCCAGACACCGGGGAGCTGTTTTTT. Its translation is CASSSGLAGGPDTGELFF.

The chain carries TRBV29-1 and TRBJ2-3; D is undetermined. This CDR3 has 13 residues. Germline CDR1 is SQVTM and CDR2 is ANQGSEA. The germline V and J ends were trimmed by 0 bases and 2 bases, with 6 bases remaining between them. The CDR3 protein is CSVEDRSTDTQYF. CDR3 nucleotides: TGCAGCGTTGAAGATCGGTCCACAGATACGCAGTATTTT.

This chain uses TRBV5-6 with TRBJ2-5; no firm D call. The CDR3 consists of 15 residues. Germline V gene lookup returns CDR1 SGHDT and CDR2 YYEEEE. V lost 1 base and J lost 0, with 10 bases in between. The CDR3 loop reads CASSLKSSYQETQYF. The DNA for the CDR3 is TGTGCCAGCAGCTTGAAGTCCAGTTACCAAGAGACCCAGTACTTC.

The chain has TRBV7-9 and TRBJ1-3; 7 bases agree with TRBD1. The CDR3 has 15 residues. J gave up 4 bases and V 4 bases, and 7 bases lay outside the gene matches. Per germline, CDR1 SEHNR and CDR2 FQNEAQ (reference sequence). The CDR3 DNA reads as TGTGCCAGCAGCTACTCAACAGGGGTCGGAAACACCATATATTTT. Translation gives CASSYSTGVGNTIYF.

This clone was recorded once. The chain recombines TRBV4-1 with TRBJ2-1; D ambiguous. Germline V gene lookup returns CDR1 MGHRA and CDR2 YSYEKL. The CDR3 covers 15 residues. V lost 0 bases and J 3 bases, leaving 9 bases between the germline ends. The CDR3 here is CASSQEPVSYNEQFF. The CDR3 DNA reads TGCGCCAGCAGCCAAGAGCCGGTGAGCTACAATGAGCAGTTCTTC.

V and J are TRBV7-2 and TRBJ2-5; 7 bases fit TRBD2. V was clipped by 2 bases and J by 5 bases; unmatched bases: 14. This CDR3 region has 17 residues. The germline V gene encodes CDR1 SGHTA and CDR2 FQGNSA. CDR3 DNA sequence: TGTGCCAGCAGCTTAATCGCGGGAGTAGTATATAGGGAGACCCAGTACTTC. As protein: CASSLIAGVVYRETQYF.

This chain connects TRBV19 to TRBJ2-1; D remains unclear. The V end lost 4 bases, the J end lost 6 bases, and 16 bases lay between the germline ends. The length of the CDR3 is 15 residues. Germline assignment: CDR1 LNHDA and CDR2 SQIVND (reference sequence). CDR3 sequence: CASSTHSGLGNEQFF. In DNA form, the CDR3 reads TGTGCCAGTAGTACTCACAGTGGTCTGGGCAATGAGCAGTTCTTC.

J is TRBJ1-2 and V is TRBV13; 8 nucleotides align to TRBD1. There are 14 residues in the CDR3. Per germline, CDR1 PRHDT and CDR2 FYEKMQ (reference sequence). The junction had 6 bases not matched to a gene; V was cut back by 1 base and J by 8 bases. CDR3 coding DNA: TGTGCCAGCAGCTTAGTTTCAGGGGGCCAGGGCTACACCTTC. Amino acid sequence: CASSLVSGGQGYTF.

By share, this clone counts as medium-sized. V usage is TRBV7-9 and J usage is TRBJ2-7; D gene uncertain. Trimming took 5 bases from V and 3 from J, leaving 14 bases between them. This CDR3 region has 14 residues. Germline CDR1 and CDR2: SEHNR and FQNEAQ (reference sequence). In DNA form, the CDR3 reads TGTGCCAGCAGCGCAGCTCAGCGCGTCTACGAGCAGTACTTC. Its translation: CASSAAQRVYEQYF. Complete variable domain (other parts from reference TRBV7-9 and TRBJ2-7): DTGVSQNPRHKITKRGQNVTFRCDPISEHNRLYWYRQTLGQGPEFLTYFQNEAQLEKSRLLSDRFSAERPKGSFSTLEIQRTEQGDSAMYLCASSAAQRVYEQYFGPGTRLTVT.

This sequence joins TRBV28 and TRBJ2-7; 10 bases are a match to TRBD2. Trimming took 11 bases from V and 6 from J; bases not matched to a gene: 13. This CDR3 comprises 14 residues. Germline-derived CDR1 and CDR2 are MDHEN and SYDVKM. DNA for the CDR3: TGTGCCCTCGCAAGGGCTAGCGGGAGTAGCGAGCAGTACTTC. This sequence encodes CALARASGSSEQYF.

The genes are TRBV29-1 and TRBJ1-1, with D possibly being TRBD1 (6 bases). Germline loops: CDR1 SQVTM, CDR2 ANQGSEA. This CDR3 is built from 12 residues. Trimming removed 2 bases from V and 4 bases from J, with 8 bases in between. CDR3 amino acids: CSVERGSTEAFF. The CDR3 DNA reads as TGCAGCGTTGAAAGGGGGAGCACTGAAGCTTTCTTT.

This chain connects TRBV9 to TRBJ1-2; the D gene is possibly TRBD1 (6 bases). The ends were cut back, 2 bases at V and 2 bases at J, with 10 bases in the middle. Germline CDR1 is SGDLS and CDR2 is YYNGEE. The CDR3 contains 14 residues. CDR3 nucleotide sequence: TGTGCCAGCAGCGTTTCGGGGGGCAACTATGGCTACACCTTC. Translating it yields CASSVSGGNYGYTF.

CDR3 sequence: CASSLPRGSDTQYF. The CDR3 DNA is TGTGCCAGCAGCTTGCCGCGGGGGTCAGATACGCAGTATTTT. V usage is TRBV5-4 and J usage is TRBJ2-3; 7 bases are shared with TRBD2. V was clipped by 1 base and J by 4 bases; unmatched bases: 3. The germline V gene encodes CDR1 SGHNT and CDR2 YYREEE (reference sequence). The CDR3 runs 14 residues.

The V gene is TRBV9, the J gene TRBJ2-5; the D gene is possibly TRBD2 (5 bases). Between the trimmed V and J ends, which lost 3 bases and 0 bases, there was a span of 12 bases. Per the germline V gene, CDR1 is SGDLS and CDR2 is YYNGEE. The CDR3 has 15 residues. The CDR3 sequence is CASSADPGYQETQYF. The CDR3 nucleotides are TGTGCCAGCAGCGCAGATCCGGGGTACCAAGAGACCCAGTACTTC.